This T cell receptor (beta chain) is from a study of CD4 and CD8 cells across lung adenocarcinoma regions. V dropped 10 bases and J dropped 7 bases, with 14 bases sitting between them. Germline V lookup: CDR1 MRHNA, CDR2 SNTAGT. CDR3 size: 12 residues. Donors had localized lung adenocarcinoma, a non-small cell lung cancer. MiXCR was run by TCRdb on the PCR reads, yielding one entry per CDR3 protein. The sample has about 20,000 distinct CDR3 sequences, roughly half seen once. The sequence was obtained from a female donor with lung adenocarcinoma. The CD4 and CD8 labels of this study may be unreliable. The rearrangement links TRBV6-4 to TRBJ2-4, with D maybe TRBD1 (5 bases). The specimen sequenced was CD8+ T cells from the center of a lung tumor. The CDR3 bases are TGTGCCAACCACAACCAGGGTAACATTCAGTACTTC. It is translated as CANHNQGNIQYF.